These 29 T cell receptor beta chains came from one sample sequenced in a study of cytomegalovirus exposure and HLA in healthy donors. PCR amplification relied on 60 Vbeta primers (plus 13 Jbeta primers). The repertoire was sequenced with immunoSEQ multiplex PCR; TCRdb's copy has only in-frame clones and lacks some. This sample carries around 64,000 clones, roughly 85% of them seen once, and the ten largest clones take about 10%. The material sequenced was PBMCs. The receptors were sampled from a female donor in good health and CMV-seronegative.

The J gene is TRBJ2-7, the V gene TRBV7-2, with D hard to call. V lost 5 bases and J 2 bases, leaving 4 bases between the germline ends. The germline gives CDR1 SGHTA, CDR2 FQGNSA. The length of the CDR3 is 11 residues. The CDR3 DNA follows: TGTGCCAGCAGCCCCGCCTACGAGCAGTACTTC. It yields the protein CASSPAYEQYF.

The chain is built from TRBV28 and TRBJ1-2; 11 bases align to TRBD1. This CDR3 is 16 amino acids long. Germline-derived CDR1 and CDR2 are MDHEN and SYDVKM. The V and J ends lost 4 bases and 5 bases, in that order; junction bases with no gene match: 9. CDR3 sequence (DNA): TGTGCCAGCAGTTCCCACGGACAGGGGGCCTGGTATGGCTACACCTTC. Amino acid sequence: CASSSHGQGAWYGYTF.

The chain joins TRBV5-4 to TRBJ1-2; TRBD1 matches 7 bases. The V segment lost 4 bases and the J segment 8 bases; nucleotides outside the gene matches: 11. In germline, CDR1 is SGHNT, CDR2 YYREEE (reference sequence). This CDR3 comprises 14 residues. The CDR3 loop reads CASSRPEGARGYTF. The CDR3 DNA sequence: TGTGCCAGCAGCCGACCGGAGGGGGCGCGCGGCTACACCTTC.

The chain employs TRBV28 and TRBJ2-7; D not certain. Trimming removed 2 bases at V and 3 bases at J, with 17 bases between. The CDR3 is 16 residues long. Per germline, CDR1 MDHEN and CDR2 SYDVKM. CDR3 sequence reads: CASSLNAGQAYYEQYF. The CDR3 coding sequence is TGTGCCAGCAGTTTAAACGCAGGCCAAGCCTACTACGAGCAGTACTTC.

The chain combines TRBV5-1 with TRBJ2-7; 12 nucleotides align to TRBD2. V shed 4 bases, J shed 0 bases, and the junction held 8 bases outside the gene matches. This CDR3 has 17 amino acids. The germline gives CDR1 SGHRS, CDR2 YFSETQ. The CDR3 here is CASSPGLAGSTSYEQYF. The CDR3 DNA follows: TGCGCCAGCAGCCCCGGACTAGCGGGGAGTACCTCCTACGAGCAGTACTTC. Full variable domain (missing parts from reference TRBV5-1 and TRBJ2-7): KAGVTQTPRYLIKTRGQQVTLSCSPISGHRSVSWYQQTPGQGLQFLFEYFSETQRNKGNFPGRFSGRQFSNSRSEMNVSTLELGDSALYLCASSPGLAGSTSYEQYFGPGTRLTVT.

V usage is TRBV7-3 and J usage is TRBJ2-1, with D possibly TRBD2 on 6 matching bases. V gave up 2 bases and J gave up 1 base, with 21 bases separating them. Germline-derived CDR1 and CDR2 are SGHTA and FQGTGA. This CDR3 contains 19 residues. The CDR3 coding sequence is TGTGCCAGCAGCTTATTAGGAGGAGGGGCGCAGGTATCCTACAATGAGCAGTTCTTC. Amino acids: CASSLLGGGAQVSYNEQFF.

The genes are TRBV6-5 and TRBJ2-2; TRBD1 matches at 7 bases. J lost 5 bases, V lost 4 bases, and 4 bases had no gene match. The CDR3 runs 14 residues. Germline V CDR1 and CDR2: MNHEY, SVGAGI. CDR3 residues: CASSLGQLTGELFF. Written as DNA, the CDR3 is TGTGCCAGCAGTTTGGGACAGTTAACCGGGGAGCTGTTTTTT.

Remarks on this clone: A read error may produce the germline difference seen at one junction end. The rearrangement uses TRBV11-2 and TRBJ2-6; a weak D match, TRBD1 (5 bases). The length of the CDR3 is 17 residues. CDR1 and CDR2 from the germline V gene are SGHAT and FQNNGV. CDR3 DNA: TGTGCCAGCAGCTTAGGCAGGGCGCTATCTGGGGCCAACGGCCTGACTTTC. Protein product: CASSLGRALSGANGLTF.

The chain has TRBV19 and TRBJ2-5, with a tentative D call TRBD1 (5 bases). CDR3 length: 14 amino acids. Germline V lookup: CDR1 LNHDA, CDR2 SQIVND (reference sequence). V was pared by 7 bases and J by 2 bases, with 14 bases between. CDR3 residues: CASTRTYLQETQYF. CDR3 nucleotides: TGTGCCAGTACCCGGACATACCTTCAAGAGACCCAGTACTTC.

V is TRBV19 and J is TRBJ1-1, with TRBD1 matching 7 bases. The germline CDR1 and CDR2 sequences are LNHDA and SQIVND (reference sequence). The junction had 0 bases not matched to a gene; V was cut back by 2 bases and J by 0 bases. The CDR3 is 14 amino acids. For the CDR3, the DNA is TGTGCCAGTAGTATAACAGGGGTGAACACTGAAGCTTTCTTT. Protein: CASSITGVNTEAFF.

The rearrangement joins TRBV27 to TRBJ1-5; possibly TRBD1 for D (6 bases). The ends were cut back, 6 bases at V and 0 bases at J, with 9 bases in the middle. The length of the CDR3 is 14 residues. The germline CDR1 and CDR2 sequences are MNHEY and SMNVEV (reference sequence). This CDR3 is CASSNRVSNQPQHF. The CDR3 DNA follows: TGTGCCAGCAGCAACAGGGTTAGCAATCAGCCCCAGCATTTT.

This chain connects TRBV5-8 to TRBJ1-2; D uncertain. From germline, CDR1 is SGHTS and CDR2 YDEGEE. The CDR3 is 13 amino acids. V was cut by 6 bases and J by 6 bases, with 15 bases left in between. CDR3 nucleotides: TGTGCCAGCACGGAGGGTCCTTTCAATGGCTACACCTTC. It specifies CASTEGPFNGYTF.

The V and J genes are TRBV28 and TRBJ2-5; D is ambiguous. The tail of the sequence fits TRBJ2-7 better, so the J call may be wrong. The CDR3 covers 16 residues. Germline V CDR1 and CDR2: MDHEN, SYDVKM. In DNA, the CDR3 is TGTGCCAGCAGTCCGAACCACCTAGGCAGCTCCTACGAGCAGTACTTC. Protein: CASSPNHLGSSYEQYF.

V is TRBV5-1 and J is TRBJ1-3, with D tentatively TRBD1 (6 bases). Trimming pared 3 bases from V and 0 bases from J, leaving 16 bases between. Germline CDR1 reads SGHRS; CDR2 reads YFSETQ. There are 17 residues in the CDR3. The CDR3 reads CASSSRLGGASGNTIYF. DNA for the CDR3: TGCGCCAGCAGCTCACGCCTAGGGGGAGCCTCTGGAAACACCATATATTTT.

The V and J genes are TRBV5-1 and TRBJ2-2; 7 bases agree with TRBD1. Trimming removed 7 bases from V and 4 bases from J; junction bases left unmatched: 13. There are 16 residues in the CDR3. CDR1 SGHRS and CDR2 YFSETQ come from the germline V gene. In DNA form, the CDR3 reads TGCGCCAGCGTCCCGACCGGGACAGATGGCACCGGGGAGCTGTTTTTT. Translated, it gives CASVPTGTDGTGELFF.

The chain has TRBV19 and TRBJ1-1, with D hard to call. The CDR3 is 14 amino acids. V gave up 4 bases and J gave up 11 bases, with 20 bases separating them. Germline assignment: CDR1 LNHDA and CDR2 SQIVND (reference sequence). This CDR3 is CASSSSFGSWAAFF. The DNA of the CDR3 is TGTGCCAGTAGTAGTAGTTTCGGTTCATGGGCGGCTTTCTTT.

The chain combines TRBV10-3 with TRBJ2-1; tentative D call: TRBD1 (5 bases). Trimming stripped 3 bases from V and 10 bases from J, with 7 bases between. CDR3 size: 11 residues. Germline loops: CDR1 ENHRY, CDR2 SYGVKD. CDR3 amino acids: CAISDREEQFF. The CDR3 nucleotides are TGTGCCATCAGTGACAGGGAAGAGCAGTTCTTC.

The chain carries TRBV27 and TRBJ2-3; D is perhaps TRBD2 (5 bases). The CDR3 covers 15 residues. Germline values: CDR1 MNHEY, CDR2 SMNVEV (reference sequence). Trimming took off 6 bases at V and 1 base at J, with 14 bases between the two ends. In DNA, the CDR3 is TGTGCCAGCAGCCCGAGGGTTTTCGGCACAGATACGCAGTATTTT. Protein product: CASSPRVFGTDTQYF.

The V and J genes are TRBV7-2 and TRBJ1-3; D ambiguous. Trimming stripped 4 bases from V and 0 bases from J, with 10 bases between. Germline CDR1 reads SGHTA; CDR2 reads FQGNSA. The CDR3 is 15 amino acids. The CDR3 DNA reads TGTGCCAGCAGCTCCTCAGGCGTCTCTGGAAACACCATATATTTT. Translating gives CASSSSGVSGNTIYF.

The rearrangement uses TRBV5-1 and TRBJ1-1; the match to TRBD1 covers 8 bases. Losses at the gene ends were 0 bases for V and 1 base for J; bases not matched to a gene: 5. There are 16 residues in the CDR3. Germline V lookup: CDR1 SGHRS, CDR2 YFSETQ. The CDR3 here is CASSLGTGQANTEAFF. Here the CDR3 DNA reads TGCGCCAGCAGCTTGGGCACGGGACAGGCGAACACTGAAGCTTTCTTT.

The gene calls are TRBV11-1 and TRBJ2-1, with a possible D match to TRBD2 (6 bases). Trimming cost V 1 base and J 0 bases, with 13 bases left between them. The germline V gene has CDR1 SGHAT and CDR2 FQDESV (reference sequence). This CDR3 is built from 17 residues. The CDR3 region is CASSLGLARSSYNEQFF. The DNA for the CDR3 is TGTGCCAGCAGCTTAGGTCTAGCGCGTAGCTCCTACAATGAGCAGTTCTTC.

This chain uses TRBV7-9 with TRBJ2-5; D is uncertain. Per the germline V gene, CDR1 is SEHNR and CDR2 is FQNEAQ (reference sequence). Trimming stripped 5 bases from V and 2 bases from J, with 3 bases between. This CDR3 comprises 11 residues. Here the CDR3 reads CASSPQETQYF. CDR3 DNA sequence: TGTGCCAGCAGCCCGCAAGAGACCCAGTACTTC.

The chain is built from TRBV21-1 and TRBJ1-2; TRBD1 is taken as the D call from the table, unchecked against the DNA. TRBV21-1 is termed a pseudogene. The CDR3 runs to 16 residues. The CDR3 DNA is TGTGCCAGCAGCAAAGAACCCCCGGCAGGCCTGGGTGGCTACACCTTC. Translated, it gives CASSKEPPAGLGGYTF.

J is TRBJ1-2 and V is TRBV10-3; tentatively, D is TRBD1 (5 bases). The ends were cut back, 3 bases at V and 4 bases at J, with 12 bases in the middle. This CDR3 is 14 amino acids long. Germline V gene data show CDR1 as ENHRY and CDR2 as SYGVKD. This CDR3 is CAISERGGGYGYTF. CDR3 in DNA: TGTGCCATCAGTGAACGCGGGGGAGGCTATGGCTACACCTTC.

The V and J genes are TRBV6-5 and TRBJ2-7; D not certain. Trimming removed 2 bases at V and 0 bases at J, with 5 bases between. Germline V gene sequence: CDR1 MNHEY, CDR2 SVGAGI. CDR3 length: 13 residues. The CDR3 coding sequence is TGTGCCAGCAGTTACAGCGTCTCCTACGAGCAGTACTTC. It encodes CASSYSVSYEQYF.

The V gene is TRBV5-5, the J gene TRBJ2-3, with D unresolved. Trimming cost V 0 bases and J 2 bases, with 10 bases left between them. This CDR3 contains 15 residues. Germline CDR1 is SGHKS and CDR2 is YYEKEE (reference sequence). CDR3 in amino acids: CASSLVRDFTDTQYF. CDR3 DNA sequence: TGTGCCAGCAGCTTGGTTCGAGACTTCACAGATACGCAGTATTTT.

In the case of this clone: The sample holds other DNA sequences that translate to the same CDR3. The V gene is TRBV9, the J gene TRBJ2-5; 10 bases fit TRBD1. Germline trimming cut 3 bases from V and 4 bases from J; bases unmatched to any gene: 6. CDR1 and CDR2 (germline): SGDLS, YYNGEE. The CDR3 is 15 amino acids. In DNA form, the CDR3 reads TGTGCCAGCAGCGCCTGGACAGGGGGTTCAGAGACCCAGTACTTC. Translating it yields CASSAWTGGSETQYF. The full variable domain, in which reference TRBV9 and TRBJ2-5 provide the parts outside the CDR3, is DSGVTQTPKHLITATGQRVTLRCSPRSGDLSVYWYQQSLDQGLQFLIQYYNGEERAKGNILERFSAQQFPDLHSELNLSSLELGDSALYFCASSAWTGGSETQYFGPGTRLLVL.

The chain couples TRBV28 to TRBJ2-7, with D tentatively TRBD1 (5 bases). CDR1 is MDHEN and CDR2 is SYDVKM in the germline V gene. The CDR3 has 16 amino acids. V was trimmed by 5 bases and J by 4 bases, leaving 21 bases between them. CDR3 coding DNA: TGTGCCAGCAGTCCAATATGGGGCACCACCAGATACGAGCAGTACTTC. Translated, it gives CASSPIWGTTRYEQYF.

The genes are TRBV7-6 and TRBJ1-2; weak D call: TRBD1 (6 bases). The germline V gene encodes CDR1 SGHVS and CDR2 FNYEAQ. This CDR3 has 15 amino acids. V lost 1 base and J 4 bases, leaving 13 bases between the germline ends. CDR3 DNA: TGTGCCAGCAGCTTAGGGGGGCGCGAGATCTATGGCTACACCTTC. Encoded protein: CASSLGGREIYGYTF. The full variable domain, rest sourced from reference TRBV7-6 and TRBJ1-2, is GAGVSQSPRYKVTKRGQDVALRCDPISGHVSLYWYRQALGQGPEFLTYFNYEAQQDKSGLPNDRFSAERPEGSISTLTIQRTEQRDSAMYRCASSLGGREIYGYTFGSGTRLTVV.